This entry lists 4 T cell receptor beta chains sequenced from one sample in a study of blood T cell repertoires in COVID-19. The method was immunoSEQ multiplex PCR; TCRdb's version includes in-frame clones alone and lacks a portion of them. The sample carries fewer than 500,000 clones, around 90% recorded once. The sample was PBMCs or T cells enriched from blood (not recorded which). Every receptor here comes from a woman younger than 30 who had recovered from COVID-19.

The genes are TRBV4-1 and TRBJ2-5; D may be TRBD2 (5 bases). V gave up 4 bases and J gave up 3 bases, with 12 bases separating them. This CDR3 comprises 14 residues. CDR1 is MGHRA, CDR2 YSYEKL, per germline. The CDR3 region is CASSRGLLKETQYF. CDR3 in DNA: TGCGCCAGCAGCCGCGGACTCCTAAAAGAGACCCAGTACTTC.

The chain recombines TRBV20-1 with TRBJ2-7, with D tentatively TRBD1 (5 bases). Germline V gene data show CDR1 as DFQATT and CDR2 as SNEGSKA (reference sequence). V was clipped by 3 bases and J by 4 bases, with 13 bases between them. The CDR3 extends over 13 amino acids. CDR3 protein: CSASRQGLYEQYF. DNA of the CDR3: TGCAGTGCTAGTCGGCAGGGCTTGTACGAGCAGTACTTC.

The V gene is TRBV27, the J gene TRBJ1-1; D is possibly TRBD1 (6 bases). Looked up from germline, CDR1 is MNHEY and CDR2 is SMNVEV (reference sequence). The CDR3 runs 15 residues. V shed 6 bases and J shed 1 base, with 15 bases lying between them. This chain's CDR3 is CASSLGSQGNTEAFF. DNA of the CDR3: TGTGCCAGCAGCCTGGGTTCACAGGGGAACACTGAAGCTTTCTTT.

This sequence joins TRBV19 and TRBJ1-2; D unresolved. The CDR3 has 11 amino acids. The germline CDR1 and CDR2 sequences are LNHDA and SQIVND (reference sequence). The V end was cut by 6 bases, the J end by 4 bases, with 6 bases between. For the CDR3, the DNA is TGTGCCAGTAGGGCAGTCTATGGCTACACCTTC. Translation: CASRAVYGYTF.